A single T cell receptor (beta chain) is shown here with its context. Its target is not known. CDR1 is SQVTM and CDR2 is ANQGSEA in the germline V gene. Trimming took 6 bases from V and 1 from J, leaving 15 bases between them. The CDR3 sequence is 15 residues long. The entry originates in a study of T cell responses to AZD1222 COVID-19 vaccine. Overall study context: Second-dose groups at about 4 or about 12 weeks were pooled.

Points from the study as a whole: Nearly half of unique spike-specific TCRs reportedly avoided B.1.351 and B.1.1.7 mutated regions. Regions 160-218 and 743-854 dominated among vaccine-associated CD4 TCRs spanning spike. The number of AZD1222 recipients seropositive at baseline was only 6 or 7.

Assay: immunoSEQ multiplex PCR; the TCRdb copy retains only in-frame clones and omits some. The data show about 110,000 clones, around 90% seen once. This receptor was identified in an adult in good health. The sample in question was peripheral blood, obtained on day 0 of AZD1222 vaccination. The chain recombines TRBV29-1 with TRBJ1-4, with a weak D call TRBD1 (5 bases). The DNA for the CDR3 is TGCAGCGTCTCTGGGGGGTTCTTAACTAATGAAAAACTGTTTTTT. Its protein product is CSVSGGFLTNEKLFF.